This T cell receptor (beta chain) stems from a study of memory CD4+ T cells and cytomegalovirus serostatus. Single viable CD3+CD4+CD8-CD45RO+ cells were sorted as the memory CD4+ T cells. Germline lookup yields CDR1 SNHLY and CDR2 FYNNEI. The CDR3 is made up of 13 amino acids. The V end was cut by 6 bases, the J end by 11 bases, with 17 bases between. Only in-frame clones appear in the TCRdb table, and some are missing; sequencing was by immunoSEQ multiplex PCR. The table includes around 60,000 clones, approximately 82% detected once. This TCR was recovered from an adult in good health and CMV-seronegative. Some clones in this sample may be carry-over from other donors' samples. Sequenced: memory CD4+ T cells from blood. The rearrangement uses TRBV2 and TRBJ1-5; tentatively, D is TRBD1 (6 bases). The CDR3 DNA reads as TGTGCCAGCAGGGCCGACCCTCAGGGGTCCCAGCATTTT. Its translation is CASRADPQGSQHF.